This T cell receptor (beta chain) was observed in a study of T cells in Graves' hyperthyroidism and ophthalmopathy. Trimming removed 11 bases at V and 4 bases at J, with 18 bases between. The CDR3 contains 14 residues. Germline CDR1 and CDR2: MNHNS and SASEGT. Amplified TCR beta CDR3 regions came from RNA transcripts. TCR CDR3 regions were first amplified by RT-PCR with HTBI primers. MiXCR was run by TCRdb on the multiplex PCR reads, yielding one entry per CDR3 protein. Of 400,000 to 600,000 distinct CDR3 sequences listed, less than 25% are singletons. This clonotype was counted a few times. The source of this sequence is a man younger than 35 with Graves' hyperthyroidism. What was sequenced was blood. This sequence joins TRBV6-1 and TRBJ1-5; D unclear. CDR3 nucleotides: TGTGCCTCAGAGGCCCGTTTGGGAAATCAGCCCCAGCATTTT. Its translation is CASEARLGNQPQHF.